This is a list of T cell receptor beta chains from one sample in a study of T cells in Graves' hyperthyroidism and ophthalmopathy. TCRdb recomputed calls from the multiplex PCR reads with MiXCR, one row per CDR3 protein. The table lists 450,000 to 700,000 distinct CDR3 sequences, around 45% of them singletons, with over 15% in the top ten. Sequencing input: peripheral blood or thyroid tissue (not recorded which). These receptors came from an adult woman with Graves' disease, either hyperthyroidism or ophthalmopathy (not recorded which). Both conserved end residues are part of each CDR3. D genes are given only for firm matches. A row's size may be missing; if present it is once, few, many or a size class.

once NA TRBJ1-5 TRBV7-9 TGTGCCAGCAGTTTTTGGGCAGGCAATCAGCCCCAGCATTTT CASSFWAGNQPQHF
NA NA TRBJ1-1 TRBV7-9 TGTGCCAGCAGCCCCACCGCGTCGGACACTGAAGCTTTCTTT CASSPTASDTEAFF
many NA TRBJ1-2 TRBV29-1 TGCAGCGTTGAAGTTGATAGGGGCGGCTACACCTTC CSVEVDRGGYTF
NA NA TRBJ1-5 TRBV12-3/TRBV12-4 TGTGCCAGCAGTTTACCAGGGAGGAAGCCCCAGCATTTT CASSLPGRKPQHF
many TRBD2 TRBJ2-3 TRBV12-3/TRBV12-4 TGTGCCAGCAGGGGAGTAGCGGGAGCGGCAGATACGCAGTATTTT CASRGVAGAADTQYF
NA TRBD2 TRBJ2-2 TRBV29-1 TGCAGCGTGAACGGGGGGGGGAACACTGGGGAGCTGTTTTTT CSVNGGGNTGELFF
many NA TRBJ1-3 TRBV6-1 TGTGCCAGCAGTGACAGCGAATCAGAGGGAAACACCATATATTTT CASSDSESEGNTIYF
few NA TRBJ2-6 TRBV19 TGTGCCAGCAGACCACTTTATCCTGGGGCCAACGTCCTGACTTTC CASRPLYPGANVLTF
many NA TRBJ1-2 TRBV5-1 TGCGCCAGCAGCTTGGGGGCAGCCAGGAGGAATGGCTACACCTTC CASSLGAARRNGYTF
NA NA TRBJ1-5 TRBV7-2 TGTGCCAGCAGCCTACCCCAGCAGCCCCAGCATTTT CASSLPQQPQHF
NA NA TRBJ1-5 TRBV11-2 TGTGCCAGCAGTCCGCTCCAGCATTTT CASSPLQHF
NA TRBD1 TRBJ1-2 TRBV20-1 TGCAGTGCTAGAAAGTCGGACAGGTTCTATGGCTACACCTTC CSARKSDRFYGYTF
NA TRBD2 TRBJ2-2 TRBV25-1 TGTGCCAGCAGTGCTAGCGGGTCATCGAACACCGGGGAGCTGTTTTTT CASSASGSSNTGELFF
few TRBD2 TRBJ2-7 TRBV7-9 TGTGCCAGCAGCCAAGGGACCGCGGCGGGGGTCTCCTACGAGCAGTACTTC CASSQGTAAGVSYEQYF
NA NA TRBJ2-5 TRBV7-3 TGTGCCAGCAGCTTCGGGAGTTTGGAGACCCAGTACTTC CASSFGSLETQYF
NA NA TRBJ2-2 TRBV20-1 TGCAGTGCTAGGGGTTTCTGGGCGGACGGGGACGAACGGGTTAGCCCCGGGGAGCTGTTTTTT CSARGFWADGDERVSPGELFF
many NA TRBJ1-1 TRBV5-1 TGCGCCAGCAGCCCGCAGGGCCCTGAAGCTTTCTTT CASSPQGPEAFF
many TRBD2 TRBJ2-2 TRBV27 TGTGCCAGCAGGCGGGAGGGGTTAATCGGGGAGCTGTTTTTT CASRREGLIGELFF